The 5 T cell receptor beta chains below come from one sample, sequenced in a study of T cells in localized non-small cell lung cancer. The data were produced by immunoSEQ multiplex PCR, yet TCRdb's version contains in-frame clones alone and is incomplete. The profile shows approximately 1,300 clones, about a fifth of them singletons. Source: normal lung tissue next to the tumor, taken before any cancer treatment. Receptors originate from a man aged 35 to 69 with stage III squamous cell lung carcinoma.

This clone was observed a few times. The V gene is TRBV25-1, the J gene TRBJ2-7, with D unresolved. This CDR3 region has 15 residues. Germline V lookup: CDR1 MGHDK, CDR2 SYGVNS. The germline V and J ends were trimmed by 3 bases and 5 bases, with 17 bases remaining between them. CDR3 protein: CASSEYSSPGNEQYF. The CDR3 nucleotides are TGTGCCAGCAGTGAGTACTCATCCCCTGGGAACGAGCAGTACTTC.

The chain carries TRBV5-1 and TRBJ1-1; the match to TRBD1 covers 8 bases. Germline CDR1 SGHRS, CDR2 YFSETQ. The CDR3 is 14 amino acids. V was clipped by 3 bases and J by 1 base; unmatched bases: 2. Here the CDR3 DNA reads TGCGCCAGCAGCTGGACAGGGCCGAACACTGAAGCTTTCTTT. Encoded protein: CASSWTGPNTEAFF.

This clone is medium-sized within its sample. The chain couples TRBV6-8 to TRBJ1-1, with D unclear. Germline V gene sequence: CDR1 MNHGY, CDR2 SAAAGT. The CDR3 is 13 residues long. The V and J ends lost 2 bases and 8 bases respectively, with 12 bases between them. As DNA, the CDR3 is TGTGCCAGCAGTTACACCGAAACAGCCGAAGCTTTCTTT. This gives the protein CASSYTETAEAFF.

This clone is deemed medium-sized. The J gene is TRBJ1-1, the V gene TRBV9, with D tentatively TRBD1 (5 bases). V lost 1 base and J lost 1, with 14 bases in between. In germline, CDR1 is SGDLS, CDR2 YYNGEE. This CDR3 comprises 16 residues. CDR3 DNA: TGTGCCAGCAGCGTACGGGACGACCTCCGGAACACTGAAGCTTTCTTT. It codes for CASSVRDDLRNTEAFF.

The rearrangement joins TRBV19 to TRBJ2-2; D is undetermined. The V gene's germline CDR1 is LNHDA and CDR2 SQIVND (reference sequence). Between the trimmed V and J ends, which lost 5 bases and 6 bases, there was a span of 13 bases. This CDR3 spans 14 amino acids. Here the CDR3 DNA reads TGTGCCAGTAGTCCCATGGGGTATGCCGGGGAGCTGTTTTTT. Translating gives CASSPMGYAGELFF.